This entry describes one T cell receptor (beta chain). This sample is drawn from a study of cytomegalovirus exposure and HLA in healthy donors. CDR1 is SGHRS, CDR2 YFSETQ, per germline. With 2 bases removed from V and 3 bases from J, the gap between germline ends came to 3 bases. The CDR3 loop spans 11 amino acids. The PCR made use of 60 Vbeta and 13 Jbeta primers. TCRdb's table, derived via immunoSEQ multiplex PCR, lists solely in-frame clones and lacks some. The table has around 200,000 clones, approximately 82% seen once; the top ten hold about 0.58%. Sequencing was performed on PBMCs. The sequence was obtained from a woman in her thirties or forties in good health and CMV-seronegative. This chain connects TRBV5-1 to TRBJ2-7; D gene unclear. CDR3 sequence: CASSFNYEQYF. DNA of the CDR3: TGCGCCAGCAGCTTTAACTACGAGCAGTACTTC.